This T cell receptor (beta chain) emerged from a study of identical twins. Notes on the study in general: There were fewer insertions in abundant cord blood beta clonotypes, but memory repertoires showed no such pattern. With monozygotic twins, out-of-frame TCR alpha sharing exceeded what models estimated. Invariant cells of the MAIT and iNKT types might have partly distorted the zero-insertion analyses.

This clonotype was counted ten times or more. The target antigen is unknown. With 3 bases removed from V and 1 base from J, the gap between germline ends came to 6 bases. The germline gives CDR1 MGHRA, CDR2 YSYEKL. The CDR3 is 14 residues long. TCRdb reanalysed the 5' RACE reads using MiXCR and keeps one entry per CDR3 protein. The sample lists hundreds of thousands of distinct CDR3 sequences, over 9% seen once, with around 7.8% in the top ten. In addition, the sample was reused for a study of yellow fever vaccine responses in identical twins.

Sequencing used CD8+ T cells sorted from blood. The chain recombines TRBV4-1 with TRBJ2-2; D ambiguous. The sequence was collected from a woman aged 18-29 years in good health. The CDR3 coding sequence is TGCGCCAGCAGCCACCTAAAGAACACCGGGGAGCTGTTTTTT. Translation gives CASSHLKNTGELFF.